This entry features one T cell receptor (beta chain) sequence. Its antigen is as yet unknown. This specimen belongs to a study of cytomegalovirus exposure and HLA in healthy donors. Study observations and caveats: Many donors shared some public TCRs, even though most TCR sequences were rare. Rates of TCR association differed by HLA locus in a later analysis, with DRB1 highest and HLA-C lowest. Later genetic work tied a missense DCLRE1C variant to beta-chain V and J trimming. About 150 TCR beta chains were listed as cytomegalovirus-associated.

The primer mix had 60 Vbeta and 13 Jbeta primers. Repertoires were generated with immunoSEQ multiplex PCR, while TCRdb's copy carries only in-frame clones and drops some. The sample holds 150,000 to 200,000 clones, roughly 79% seen once. The sequence was collected from a man aged 25-45 years in good health and CMV-seronegative. The sequencing sample was made of PBMCs.

CDR3 sequence: CASSPQKGGITDTQYF. The DNA of the CDR3 is TGTGCCAGCTCACCACAAAAAGGGGGCATCACAGATACGCAGTATTTT. The chain recombines TRBV18 with TRBJ2-3; TRBD1 aligns across 7 bases. CDR1 is KGHSH, CDR2 LQKENI, per germline. V lost 1 base, J lost 2 bases, and 6 bases stayed unmatched. The CDR3 length is 16 residues.